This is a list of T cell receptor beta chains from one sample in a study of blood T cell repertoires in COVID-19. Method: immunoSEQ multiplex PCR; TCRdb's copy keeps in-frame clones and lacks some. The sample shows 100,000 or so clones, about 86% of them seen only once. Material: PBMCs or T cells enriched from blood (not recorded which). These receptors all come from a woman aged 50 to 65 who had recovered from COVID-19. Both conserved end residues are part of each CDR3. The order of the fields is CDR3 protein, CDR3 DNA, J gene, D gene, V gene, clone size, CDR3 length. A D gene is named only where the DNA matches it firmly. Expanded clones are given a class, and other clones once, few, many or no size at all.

CASSRLGGSSYEQYF | TGTGCCAGCAGCCGTCTCGGGGGGTCTTCCTACGAGCAGTACTTC | TRBJ2-7 | TRBD2 | TRBV5-5 | few | 15
CASSIRGGIYTF | TGTGCCAGTAGTATTCGGGGCGGGATCTACACCTTC | TRBJ1-2 | - | TRBV19 | - | 12
CASSTTGGGTEAFF | TGTGCCAGCAGCACAACAGGGGGCGGCACTGAAGCTTTCTTT | TRBJ1-1 | TRBD1 | TRBV7-9 | - | 14
CASSVPTGLSEETQYF | TGTGCCAGCAGCGTCCCTACGGGACTATCAGAAGAGACCCAGTACTTC | TRBJ2-5 | TRBD2 | TRBV5-4 | - | 16
CASSQGTGVEQYF | TGTGCCAGCAGCCAGGGGACAGGGGTAGAGCAGTACTTC | TRBJ2-7 | TRBD1 | TRBV3-1/TRBV3-2 | - | 13
CASSPTGDYGYTF | TGTGCCAGCTCACCGACAGGGGACTATGGCTACACCTTC | TRBJ1-2 | TRBD1 | TRBV18 | - | 13
CSGATSVTDTQYF | TGCAGCGGAGCTACTTCCGTCACAGATACGCAGTATTTT | TRBJ2-3 | - | TRBV29-1 | - | 13
CATSRTGTSGLTSTDTQYF | TGTGCCACCAGCAGAACCGGGACTAGCGGGTTAACTAGCACAGATACGCAGTATTTT | TRBJ2-3 | TRBD2 | TRBV15 | - | 19
CASSQTLDRLVGANVLTF | TGTGCCAGCAGCCAGACCCTCGATAGACTAGTCGGGGCCAACGTCCTGACTTTC | TRBJ2-6 | - | TRBV3-1/TRBV3-2 | - | 18
CASRVSEQFF | TGTGCCAGCCGCGTGAGTGAGCAGTTCTTC | TRBJ2-1 | - | TRBV5-8 | - | 10
CASSPPGTGSTGNTIYF | TGTGCCAGCTCACCACCAGGGACAGGGTCTACTGGAAACACCATATATTTT | TRBJ1-3 | TRBD1 | TRBV18 | - | 17
CSVDWRGDYGYTF | TGCAGCGTTGATTGGCGGGGAGACTATGGCTACACCTTC | TRBJ1-2 | - | TRBV29-1 | - | 13
CATSADTEPYEQYF | TGTGCCACCTCCGCGGACACCGAACCCTACGAGCAGTACTTC | TRBJ2-7 | - | TRBV27 | - | 14
CATSDSGLVGEQFF | TGTGCCACCAGTGACTCCGGACTAGTTGGGGAGCAGTTCTTC | TRBJ2-1 | TRBD2 | TRBV24-1 | - | 14
CASSSRTFVAFF | TGTGCCAGCAGTTCTAGGACATTTGTTGCTTTCTTT | TRBJ1-1 | - | TRBV28 | - | 12
CASSLSSGSHYEQYF | TGTGCCAGCAGTTTGTCTAGCGGGAGTCACTACGAGCAGTACTTC | TRBJ2-7 | TRBD2 | TRBV27 | - | 15
CASSYSAWAGEQYF | TGTGCCAGCAGTTACTCTGCCTGGGCGGGCGAGCAGTACTTC | TRBJ2-7 | - | TRBV6-5 | - | 14
CSVSSTANTGELFF | TGCAGTGTTAGTTCGACAGCAAACACCGGGGAGCTGTTTTTT | TRBJ2-2 | - | TRBV20-1 | - | 14
CASSETDRGDNEQFF | TGTGCCAGCAGCGAGACTGACCGGGGGGACAATGAGCAGTTCTTC | TRBJ2-1 | TRBD2 | TRBV3-1/TRBV3-2 | - | 15
CASSLRGASGGGTDTQYF | TGTGCCAGCAGCTTAAGAGGCGCTAGCGGAGGGGGCACAGATACGCAGTATTTT | TRBJ2-3 | TRBD2 | TRBV7-3 | - | 18
CAAETQYF | TGCGCGGCGGAGACCCAGTACTTC | TRBJ2-5 | - | TRBV20-1 | - | 8
CASSQEVSGRAGKNIQYF | TGCGCCAGCAGCCAAGAGGTTAGCGGGAGGGCAGGGAAAAACATTCAGTACTTC | TRBJ2-4 | TRBD2 | TRBV4-1 | - | 18
CASRRLAGTYEQYF | TGCGCCAGCCGCCGCCTAGCGGGAACCTACGAGCAGTACTTC | TRBJ2-7 | TRBD2 | TRBV5-1 | few | 14
CASSLRGLSGYTF | TGTGCCAGCAGTTTAAGGGGGCTAAGCGGCTACACCTTC | TRBJ1-2 | TRBD1 | TRBV28 | - | 13
CASNPDYGAGELFF | TGCGCCAGCAACCCCGACTATGGGGCCGGGGAGCTGTTTTTT | TRBJ2-2 | - | TRBV10-2 | - | 14
CASSESGSRADTQYF | TGTGCCAGCAGTGAAAGCGGGAGTAGGGCAGATACGCAGTATTTT | TRBJ2-3 | TRBD2 | TRBV25-1 | - | 15
CASGRGFSYNEQFF | TGTGCCAGCGGACGGGGGTTCTCCTACAATGAGCAGTTCTTC | TRBJ2-1 | - | TRBV7-3 | - | 14
CATSRSRGPQETQYF | TGTGCCACCAGCAGGTCCAGGGGCCCCCAAGAGACCCAGTACTTC | TRBJ2-5 | - | TRBV15 | - | 15
CAISRDRGASGANVLTF | TGTGCCATCAGTCGGGACAGGGGGGCCTCTGGGGCCAACGTCCTGACTTTC | TRBJ2-6 | TRBD1 | TRBV10-3 | - | 17
CATTSGGTGELFF | TGTGCCACCACTAGCGGAGGGACCGGGGAGCTGTTTTTT | TRBJ2-2 | TRBD2 | TRBV28 | - | 13
CASKRGGEASPLHF | TGTGCCAGCAAAAGGGGAGGGGAGGCTTCACCCCTCCACTTT | TRBJ1-6 | - | TRBV27 | - | 14
CASSLSRLAGGPRRETQYF | TGTGCCAGCAGCTTATCCCGACTAGCGGGAGGGCCGCGTAGGGAGACCCAGTACTTC | TRBJ2-5 | TRBD2 | TRBV11-2 | - | 19
CASSYLSGTSNQPQHF | TGTGCCAGCAGTTATCTTAGCGGGACTAGCAATCAGCCCCAGCATTTT | TRBJ1-5 | - | TRBV6-5 | - | 16
CASSYSMGLVPLLYF | TGTGCCAGCAGTTACTCGATGGGACTAGTACCCCTTCTGTACTTC | TRBJ2-5 | TRBD2 | TRBV6-5 | - | 15
CASRRGQATNEKLFF | TGCGCCAGCAGGAGAGGACAGGCAACTAATGAAAAACTGTTTTTT | TRBJ1-4 | TRBD1 | TRBV5-1 | - | 15
CSARGPQSLYF | TGCAGTGCTAGAGGGCCCCAATCCCTGTACTTC | TRBJ2-7 | - | TRBV20-1 | - | 11
CASSRQDRGGNEQYF | TGTGCCAGCAGCCGCCAGGACAGGGGTGGGAACGAGCAGTACTTC | TRBJ2-7 | TRBD1 | TRBV5-4 | - | 15
CASSPRSGSGNTIYF | TGTGCCAGCAGCCCCCGATCGGGCTCTGGAAACACCATATATTTT | TRBJ1-3 | - | TRBV9 | - | 15
CASSPPLTGGNTIYF | TGTGCCAGCTCACCGCCTTTGACGGGTGGAAACACCATATATTTT | TRBJ1-3 | - | TRBV18 | - | 15
CASSLGQNYGYTF | TGTGCCAGCAGTCTTGGACAGAACTATGGCTACACCTTC | TRBJ1-2 | - | TRBV27 | - | 13
CASTLGHPSGVNEQYF | TGCGCCAGCACCCTGGGACACCCAAGCGGCGTGAACGAGCAGTACTTC | TRBJ2-7 | - | TRBV5-1 | - | 16
CASSPSAADTQYF | TGTGCCAGCAGCCCTTCGGCGGCAGATACGCAGTATTTT | TRBJ2-3 | - | TRBV7-3 | - | 13
CASSLSLPPYEQYF | TGTGCCAGCAGCTTATCCCTACCCCCTTACGAGCAGTACTTC | TRBJ2-7 | - | TRBV7-3 | - | 14
CASQKGEGGNNSPLHF | TGTGCCAGCCAGAAGGGGGAGGGCGGCAATAATTCACCCCTCCACTTT | TRBJ1-6 | - | TRBV9 | - | 16
CASSIGQGSNQPQHF | TGTGCCAGTAGTATAGGGCAGGGTAGCAATCAGCCCCAGCATTTT | TRBJ1-5 | - | TRBV19 | - | 15
CASSYESGRYEQYF | TGTGCCAGCAGTTACGAGTCAGGGAGGTACGAGCAGTACTTC | TRBJ2-7 | - | TRBV6-5 | - | 14
CASSPAGTVISGANVLTF | TGCGCCAGCAGCCCGGCCGGGACAGTCATCTCTGGGGCCAACGTCCTGACTTTC | TRBJ2-6 | TRBD1 | TRBV5-1 | - | 18
CASRTSGTDTQYF | TGTGCCAGCAGGACTAGTGGCACAGATACGCAGTATTTT | TRBJ2-3 | - | TRBV9 | - | 13
CASSGHGSEKLFF | TGTGCCAGTAGCGGTCACGGGAGTGAAAAACTGTTTTTT | TRBJ1-4 | - | TRBV19 | - | 13
CAWSVRGSYNSPLHF | TGTGCCTGGAGTGTACGGGGATCCTATAATTCACCCCTCCACTTT | TRBJ1-6 | - | TRBV30 | - | 15